These T cell receptor beta chains were read from a single sample in a study of T cells in Graves' hyperthyroidism and ophthalmopathy. Each CDR3 protein gets one entry after TCRdb re-called the multiplex PCR reads with MiXCR. The sample contains a few hundred thousand distinct CDR3 sequences, 15% to 17% of which appear only once. The sequenced sample consisted of blood. These receptors all come from a woman in her thirties with Graves' hyperthyroidism. Each CDR3 is given with its conserved first and last residue. The D gene is left open where the match is weak. The size of a clone is reported for some rows only, either as once, few or many, or as a class for expanded clones.

v_gene: TRBV9
j_gene: TRBJ2-3
abundance: NA
d_gene: NA
CDR3nt: TGTGCCAGCAGCCCACGTGGCCGGGTCTATAGGCCCCCCTCGAGCACAGATACGCAGTATTTT
CDR3aa: CASSPRGRVYRPPSSTDTQYF

v_gene: TRBV27
j_gene: TRBJ1-6
abundance: many
d_gene: NA
CDR3nt: TGTGCCAGCAGTTTAGGGCCAGTTCCTAATTCACCCCTCCACTTT
CDR3aa: CASSLGPVPNSPLHF

v_gene: TRBV3-1
j_gene: TRBJ1-6
abundance: NA
d_gene: NA
CDR3nt: TGTGCCAGCAGCCAGCAGAGTTCACCCCTCCACTTT
CDR3aa: CASSQQSSPLHF

v_gene: TRBV7-3
j_gene: TRBJ2-3
abundance: many
d_gene: NA
CDR3nt: TGTGCCAGCAGCCCGGGCGGGATTAGCACAGATACGCAGTATTTT
CDR3aa: CASSPGGISTDTQYF

v_gene: TRBV4-1
j_gene: TRBJ2-4
abundance: NA
d_gene: NA
CDR3nt: TGCGCCAGCAGCCAAGATGCTGGGTACCTAGCCAAAAACATTCAGTACTTC
CDR3aa: CASSQDAGYLAKNIQYF

v_gene: TRBV7-2
j_gene: TRBJ2-3
abundance: many
d_gene: NA
CDR3nt: TGTGCCAGCAGCCTCCGGGCCCACCCCGATACGCAGTATTTT
CDR3aa: CASSLRAHPDTQYF

v_gene: TRBV30
j_gene: TRBJ1-1
abundance: few
d_gene: NA
CDR3nt: TGTGCCTGGAGTGTTGGGGCCCCCGGGGAGACTTTCTTT
CDR3aa: CAWSVGAPGETFF

v_gene: TRBV19
j_gene: TRBJ1-1
abundance: NA
d_gene: NA
CDR3nt: TGTGCCAGTAGTCTTAGGACTGAAGCTCTCTTT
CDR3aa: CASSLRTEALF

v_gene: TRBV11-1
j_gene: TRBJ2-1
abundance: many
d_gene: NA
CDR3nt: TGTGCCAGCAGCTTAGAGGCGGGACGAAACAATGAGCAGTTCTTC
CDR3aa: CASSLEAGRNNEQFF

v_gene: TRBV6-6
j_gene: TRBJ1-4
abundance: many
d_gene: NA
CDR3nt: TGTGCCAGCAGTTACTCGAAAGTTAGGGGAACTAATGAAAAACTGTTTTTT
CDR3aa: CASSYSKVRGTNEKLFF

v_gene: TRBV7-2
j_gene: TRBJ2-6
abundance: many
d_gene: NA
CDR3nt: TGTGCCAGCAGCCTATCCGGCATGAGATGGAGTGGGGCCAACGTCCTGACTTTC
CDR3aa: CASSLSGMRWSGANVLTF

v_gene: TRBV15
j_gene: TRBJ2-2
abundance: NA
d_gene: NA
CDR3nt: TGTGCCACCAGCGGCGGGACCCGGGAGCTGTTTTTT
CDR3aa: CATSGGTRELFF

v_gene: TRBV7-2
j_gene: TRBJ1-2
abundance: many
d_gene: TRBD1
CDR3nt: TGTGCCAGCAGCTTAGCGGGACAGGGGGCGCTCGGCTACACCTTC
CDR3aa: CASSLAGQGALGYTF

v_gene: TRBV6-2/TRBV6-3
j_gene: TRBJ1-5
abundance: few
d_gene: NA
CDR3nt: TGTGCCAGTCGGACTGTAGTTAGGAATCAGCCCCAGCATTTT
CDR3aa: CASRTVVRNQPQHF

v_gene: TRBV12-3/TRBV12-4
j_gene: TRBJ2-1
abundance: many
d_gene: NA
CDR3nt: TGTGCCAGCAGCGCCACAGCCGCCCTCAATGAGCAGTTCTTC
CDR3aa: CASSATAALNEQFF

v_gene: TRBV6-6
j_gene: TRBJ1-4
abundance: few
d_gene: NA
CDR3nt: TGTGCCAGCAGTTACGGGCAGCCTAATGAAAAACTGTTTTTT
CDR3aa: CASSYGQPNEKLFF

v_gene: TRBV6-1
j_gene: TRBJ2-7
abundance: NA
d_gene: NA
CDR3nt: TGTGCCAGCAGTGAAGGGACCGAGGGACTGGAGCAGTACTTC
CDR3aa: CASSEGTEGLEQYF

v_gene: TRBV19
j_gene: TRBJ2-2
abundance: NA
d_gene: TRBD1
CDR3nt: TGTGCCAGTAGTACCCTACACCTCCTGAGGACAGGGGAGAACACCGGGGAGCTGTTTTTT
CDR3aa: CASSTLHLLRTGENTGELFF

v_gene: TRBV18
j_gene: TRBJ2-2
abundance: NA
d_gene: NA
CDR3nt: TGTGCCAGCTCAGATACAGAGAACACCGGGGAGCTGTTTTTT
CDR3aa: CASSDTENTGELFF

v_gene: TRBV2
j_gene: TRBJ2-1
abundance: many
d_gene: NA
CDR3nt: TGTGCCAGCAGTTCACTAGGGGCGAGCTCCTACAATGAGCAGTTCTTC
CDR3aa: CASSSLGASSYNEQFF

v_gene: TRBV27
j_gene: TRBJ2-7
abundance: NA
d_gene: NA
CDR3nt: TGTGCCAGCAGGTCCCTAAGCTACGAGCAGTGCTTC
CDR3aa: CASRSLSYEQCF

v_gene: TRBV7-3
j_gene: TRBJ2-1
abundance: many
d_gene: NA
CDR3nt: TGTGCCAGCAGCTTACTGGGGGCACCAAAGGACAATGAGCAGTTCTTC
CDR3aa: CASSLLGAPKDNEQFF

v_gene: TRBV5-6
j_gene: TRBJ1-4
abundance: NA
d_gene: NA
CDR3nt: TGTGCCAGCTGGGGGAGAACAACTAATGAAAAACTGTTTTTT
CDR3aa: CASWGRTTNEKLFF

v_gene: TRBV20-1
j_gene: TRBJ2-1
abundance: few
d_gene: TRBD2
CDR3nt: TGCAGTGCTAGAGTGCCTGCACTAGCGAGGACCTACAATGAGCAGTTCTTC
CDR3aa: CSARVPALARTYNEQFF

v_gene: TRBV12-3/TRBV12-4
j_gene: TRBJ1-2
abundance: many
d_gene: NA
CDR3nt: TGTGCCAGCAGTTTTGGGGGGAGTGGCTACACCTTC
CDR3aa: CASSFGGSGYTF

v_gene: TRBV7-2
j_gene: TRBJ2-4
abundance: NA
d_gene: TRBD2
CDR3nt: TGTGCCAGCAGCTTTACCGGGACTAGCGGAAACATTCAGTACTTC
CDR3aa: CASSFTGTSGNIQYF

v_gene: TRBV2
j_gene: TRBJ1-5
abundance: few
d_gene: NA
CDR3nt: TGTGCCAGCCAGGCTGCAGCGCAGCCCCAGCATTTT
CDR3aa: CASQAAAQPQHF

v_gene: TRBV27
j_gene: TRBJ2-1
abundance: few
d_gene: NA
CDR3nt: TGTGCCAGCGGGGTGAGCTCCTACAATGAGCAGTTCTTC
CDR3aa: CASGVSSYNEQFF

v_gene: TRBV20-1
j_gene: TRBJ1-2
abundance: NA
d_gene: NA
CDR3nt: TGCAGTGCTGGCACAAGAGGCTATGGCTACACCTTC
CDR3aa: CSAGTRGYGYTF

v_gene: TRBV11-3
j_gene: TRBJ1-2
abundance: NA
d_gene: NA
CDR3nt: TGTGCCAGCAGCTCGCGGACAGCAGACGACTATAGCTACACCTTC
CDR3aa: CASSSRTADDYSYTF

v_gene: TRBV7-9
j_gene: TRBJ2-3
abundance: many
d_gene: TRBD2
CDR3nt: TGTGCCAGCAGCTCCCGGACTAGTTCCGAGAGCACAGATACGCAGTATTTT
CDR3aa: CASSSRTSSESTDTQYF

v_gene: TRBV24-1
j_gene: TRBJ2-7
abundance: NA
d_gene: TRBD1
CDR3nt: TGTGCCACCAGTGGTGGGACAGGGTTCACCGAGCAGTACTTC
CDR3aa: CATSGGTGFTEQYF

v_gene: TRBV27
j_gene: TRBJ2-7
abundance: few
d_gene: NA
CDR3nt: TGTGCCAGCAGTTTAGGGCGTCTGTTCGGCGAGCAGTACTTC
CDR3aa: CASSLGRLFGEQYF

v_gene: TRBV4-1
j_gene: TRBJ2-4
abundance: few
d_gene: NA
CDR3nt: TGCGCCAGCAGCCAGGAAGAGTTAGGCTTTATCAACATTCAGTACTTC
CDR3aa: CASSQEELGFINIQYF

v_gene: TRBV6-6
j_gene: TRBJ2-7
abundance: few
d_gene: TRBD1
CDR3nt: TGTGCCAGCAGTTACGAACGAGGGGACAGATCATCCTACGAGCAGTACTTC
CDR3aa: CASSYERGDRSSYEQYF

v_gene: TRBV6-1
j_gene: TRBJ1-5
abundance: NA
d_gene: NA
CDR3nt: TGTGCCAGCAGTGACGGAAACCGGTTTGGAAATCAGCCCCAGCATTTT
CDR3aa: CASSDGNRFGNQPQHF

v_gene: TRBV6-1
j_gene: TRBJ2-2
abundance: few
d_gene: TRBD2
CDR3nt: TGTGCCACTTGTTGCGGGACTAGCGGGAGAGACGGGGAGCTGTTTTTT
CDR3aa: CATCCGTSGRDGELFF

v_gene: TRBV29-1
j_gene: TRBJ1-2
abundance: few
d_gene: TRBD1
CDR3nt: TGCAGCGTCCACGACAGGGAAGGACTCGGCTACACCTTC
CDR3aa: CSVHDREGLGYTF

v_gene: TRBV28
j_gene: TRBJ2-7
abundance: many
d_gene: NA
CDR3nt: TGTGCCAGCAGTTTTTGGTCAGGGACCTACGAGCAGTACTTC
CDR3aa: CASSFWSGTYEQYF

v_gene: TRBV30
j_gene: TRBJ2-7
abundance: many
d_gene: TRBD1
CDR3nt: TGTGCCTGGGGTGGACAGGGGGGACCCTACGAGCAGTACTTC
CDR3aa: CAWGGQGGPYEQYF

v_gene: TRBV20-1
j_gene: TRBJ2-1
abundance: NA
d_gene: NA
CDR3nt: TGCAGTGTACCGCGATCGCGGGGCCACAATGAGCAGTTCTTC
CDR3aa: CSVPRSRGHNEQFF

v_gene: TRBV28
j_gene: TRBJ2-2
abundance: few
d_gene: TRBD2
CDR3nt: TGTGCCAGCAGTTGGAGACTAGCGGGAGGGCTAAGTACCGGGGAGCTGTTTTTT
CDR3aa: CASSWRLAGGLSTGELFF

v_gene: TRBV7-8
j_gene: TRBJ2-2
abundance: many
d_gene: TRBD2
CDR3nt: TGTGCCAGCAGCTGGAGCGGGAGGGCCACCGGGGAGCTGTTTTTT
CDR3aa: CASSWSGRATGELFF

v_gene: TRBV5-1
j_gene: TRBJ2-1
abundance: few
d_gene: TRBD2
CDR3nt: TGCGCCAGCAGCCCGACTAGCGGGAGGGCTAGGCCCTACAATGAGCAGTTCTTC
CDR3aa: CASSPTSGRARPYNEQFF

v_gene: TRBV6-1
j_gene: TRBJ2-1
abundance: many
d_gene: NA
CDR3nt: TGTGCCAGCAGCGGGCAAGCCTACAATGAGCAGTTCTTC
CDR3aa: CASSGQAYNEQFF

v_gene: TRBV27
j_gene: TRBJ1-5
abundance: NA
d_gene: NA
CDR3nt: TGTGCCAGCAGCCAGAGAGGACAGTCGAATCAGCCCCAGCATTTT
CDR3aa: CASSQRGQSNQPQHF

v_gene: TRBV30
j_gene: TRBJ1-1
abundance: many
d_gene: TRBD1
CDR3nt: TGTGCCTGGAGCGGACAGGGTACTGAAGCTTTCTTT
CDR3aa: CAWSGQGTEAFF

v_gene: TRBV29-1
j_gene: TRBJ2-2
abundance: NA
d_gene: TRBD1
CDR3nt: TGCAGCGTTGGGATGACAGGGGTAACCGGGGAGCTGTTTTTT
CDR3aa: CSVGMTGVTGELFF

v_gene: TRBV4-3
j_gene: TRBJ1-4
abundance: NA
d_gene: NA
CDR3nt: TGCGCCAGCAGCCAAGTGGGGAATGAAAAACTGTTTTTT
CDR3aa: CASSQVGNEKLFF

v_gene: TRBV11-1
j_gene: TRBJ2-7
abundance: many
d_gene: NA
CDR3nt: TGTGCCACCTCCGGGACACTTAAGGGCGAGCAGTACTTC
CDR3aa: CATSGTLKGEQYF

v_gene: TRBV27
j_gene: TRBJ2-3
abundance: NA
d_gene: NA
CDR3nt: TGTGCCAGCTCGGGCTTGGTCGATTGGTTCTCTAGCACAGATACGCAGTATTTT
CDR3aa: CASSGLVDWFSSTDTQYF

v_gene: TRBV4-2
j_gene: TRBJ1-2
abundance: NA
d_gene: TRBD1
CDR3nt: TGTGCCAGCAGCCAAGGAGGAGGACAGGGCTCTACTACTAACTATGGCTACACCTTC
CDR3aa: CASSQGGGQGSTTNYGYTF

v_gene: TRBV18
j_gene: TRBJ1-1
abundance: many
d_gene: NA
CDR3nt: TGTGCCAGCTCTCCGGACACGAACACTGAAGCTTTCTTT
CDR3aa: CASSPDTNTEAFF

v_gene: TRBV9
j_gene: TRBJ2-1
abundance: many
d_gene: TRBD1
CDR3nt: TGTGCCAGCAGCGTGGGACAGGTCAATGAGCAGTTCTTC
CDR3aa: CASSVGQVNEQFF

v_gene: TRBV7-9
j_gene: TRBJ2-6
abundance: NA
d_gene: NA
CDR3nt: TGTGCCAGCAGCCCGCCCCTGGGGGCAGATCAAGTTTCTGGGGCCAACGTCCTGACTTTC
CDR3aa: CASSPPLGADQVSGANVLTF